The TCR beta chain under discussion was sequenced for a study of T cells in Graves' hyperthyroidism and ophthalmopathy. Study results and limitations: Onset of ophthalmopathy came a median roughly 6.4 months after the model predicted it. Blood also showed most of the thyroid clonotypes that were expanded above 0.001.

Amplified TCR beta CDR3 regions derived from RNA transcripts. With the HTBI primer set, the TCR CDR3 went through a first round of RT-PCR. One entry per CDR3 protein results from TCRdb running MiXCR on the multiplex PCR reads. The sample holds a few hundred thousand distinct CDR3 sequences; roughly 50% are singletons and the top ten take under 20%. In its sample, this clonotype was seen a few times. Its antigen is undetermined. Orbital computed tomography, thyroid ultrasound, serum thyroxine and TRAb, and clinical symptoms together informed the diagnoses. The receptor's source is an adult woman with Graves' disease, either hyperthyroidism or ophthalmopathy (not recorded which). Specimen: peripheral blood or thyroid tissue (not recorded which).

In DNA, the CDR3 is TGTGCCAGCAGTGAAGCGTACGGTAGCACAGGACCTTTCTTT. Protein product: CASSEAYGSTGPFF. The genes are TRBV6-1 and TRBJ1-1; the D gene is possibly TRBD1 (5 bases). This CDR3 has 14 residues. CDR1 MNHNS and CDR2 SASEGT come from the germline V gene. With 0 bases removed from V and 12 bases from J, the gap between germline ends came to 17 bases.